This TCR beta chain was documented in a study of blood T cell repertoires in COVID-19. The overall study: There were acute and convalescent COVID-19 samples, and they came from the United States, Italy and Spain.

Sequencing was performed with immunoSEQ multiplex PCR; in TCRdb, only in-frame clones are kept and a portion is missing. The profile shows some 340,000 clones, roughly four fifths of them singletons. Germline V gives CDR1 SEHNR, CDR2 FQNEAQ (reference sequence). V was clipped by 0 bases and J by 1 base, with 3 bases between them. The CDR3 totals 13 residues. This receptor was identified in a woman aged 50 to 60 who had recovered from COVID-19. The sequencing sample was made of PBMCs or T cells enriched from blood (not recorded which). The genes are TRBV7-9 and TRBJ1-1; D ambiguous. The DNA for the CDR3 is TGTGCCAGCAGCTTAGCCGGGAACACTGAAGCTTTCTTT. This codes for CASSLAGNTEAFF.